Listed below are T cell receptor beta chains from one sample, sequenced in a study of technical replicates of blood from a handful of donors. Generated by immunoSEQ multiplex PCR, the TCRdb table keeps only in-frame clones and is missing some. The table includes tens of thousands of clones, 95% detected once. Material for sequencing was T cells isolated from PBMCs. The source is a human donor in good health. Both conserved end residues are part of each CDR3. The order of the fields is V gene, CDR3 protein.

v_call: TRBV7-2; cdr3_aa: CASSPGWNEQFF
v_call: TRBV5-1; cdr3_aa: CASSLESGDTEAFF
v_call: TRBV7-2; cdr3_aa: CATIRLAGGRYYNEQFF
v_call: TRBV5-1; cdr3_aa: CASSSEVRGISPRADTQYF
v_call: TRBV7-3; cdr3_aa: CASSAGEGYEQYF
v_call: TRBV2; cdr3_aa: CASSESGLLTNTEAFF
v_call: TRBV2; cdr3_aa: CASSLAGTLTDTQYF
v_call: TRBV5-3; cdr3_aa: CARSVDRETNEKLFF
v_call: TRBV5-5; cdr3_aa: CASSLKLPPMEAFF
v_call: TRBV27; cdr3_aa: CATHTGVGTEAFF
v_call: TRBV10-3; cdr3_aa: CAISELDTAYNEQFF
v_call: TRBV28; cdr3_aa: CASSPRTGGSYEQYF
v_call: TRBV2; cdr3_aa: CASIEGSGGLEAFF
v_call: TRBV10-3; cdr3_aa: CATQAGVGNTGELFF
v_call: TRBV19; cdr3_aa: CASSIQAMNTEAFF
v_call: TRBV7-3; cdr3_aa: CASSLVSEGEIGYEQYF
v_call: TRBV6-1; cdr3_aa: CATLAYESETQYF
v_call: TRBV6-5; cdr3_aa: CASRSGTGAGYTF
v_call: TRBV9; cdr3_aa: CASSVDARGEKLFF
v_call: TRBV18; cdr3_aa: CASSDNLGSNEKLFF
v_call: TRBV4-2; cdr3_aa: CASSMGAGNTIYF
v_call: TRBV7-6; cdr3_aa: CASSIGTGSFYEQYF
v_call: TRBV15; cdr3_aa: CATSREVDSEDTEAFF
v_call: TRBV23-1; cdr3_aa: CAVEAVPGQGLNNEQFF
v_call: TRBV5-1; cdr3_aa: CASSTTGGNYEQYF
v_call: TRBV6-1; cdr3_aa: CASTNPQSTQYF
v_call: TRBV5-1; cdr3_aa: CASSLLAVGQGSNQPQHF
v_call: TRBV9; cdr3_aa: CASSLLAGTTDTQYF
v_call: TRBV19; cdr3_aa: CASTKTGIPETQYF
v_call: TRBV28; cdr3_aa: CASFISGTGRLYEQYF
v_call: TRBV7-2; cdr3_aa: CASTGTGTSREQYF
v_call: TRBV5-6; cdr3_aa: CASSPDSAGGEQYF
v_call: TRBV19; cdr3_aa: CASSTGTSGTGELFF
v_call: TRBV6-1; cdr3_aa: CASSEALLASTDTQYF
v_call: TRBV7-2; cdr3_aa: CASSLAGGALNTEAFF
v_call: TRBV27; cdr3_aa: CASREGGIADSYNEQFF
v_call: TRBV19; cdr3_aa: CASSKGAGESETQYF
v_call: TRBV2; cdr3_aa: CASRRDSLSYEQYF
v_call: TRBV6-1; cdr3_aa: CASSETSGIVETQYF
v_call: TRBV6-6; cdr3_aa: CATADSGNQPQHF
v_call: TRBV7-2; cdr3_aa: CASSLDGRAIDTQYF
v_call: TRBV7-6; cdr3_aa: CASSLVWLAGDNEQFF
v_call: TRBV9; cdr3_aa: CASSVARGYEQYF
v_call: TRBV19; cdr3_aa: CASSISGDGEKLFF